The 2 T cell receptor beta chains given below trace back to one sample, sequenced in a study of T-cell memory formation after mild COVID-19. TCRdb analysed the 5' RACE reads with MiXCR anew, one entry per CDR3 protein. The sample shows roughly 220,000 distinct CDR3 sequences, roughly 10% of them seen only once. Sequencing was done on a sample of PBMCs or a T cell subset sorted from them (not recorded which). The receptors come from a man between 18 and 35 years old who had mild COVID-19 (a few samples of this study predate the infection). Cell type and time point are not known.

This clonotype has only a few counts. V usage is TRBV27 and J usage is TRBJ1-5; D gene unclear. This CDR3 region has 12 residues. Per germline, CDR1 MNHEY and CDR2 SMNVEV (reference sequence). The ends were cut back, 8 bases at V and 6 bases at J, with 11 bases in the middle. The CDR3 DNA reads TGTGCCAGCTGCCAGTCCGGTCAGCCCCAGCATTTT. Its protein product is CASCQSGQPQHF.

This clonotype was detected many times. DNA for the CDR3: TGTGCCAGCAGTTTTTCCGCCAGGGGCGATGAGCAGTTCTTC. This gives the protein CASSFSARGDEQFF. This rearrangement joins TRBV12-3 or TRBV12-4 to TRBJ2-1, with D perhaps matching TRBD1 (6 bases). Trimming stripped 3 bases from V and 8 bases from J, with 14 bases between. The length of the CDR3 is 14 residues.